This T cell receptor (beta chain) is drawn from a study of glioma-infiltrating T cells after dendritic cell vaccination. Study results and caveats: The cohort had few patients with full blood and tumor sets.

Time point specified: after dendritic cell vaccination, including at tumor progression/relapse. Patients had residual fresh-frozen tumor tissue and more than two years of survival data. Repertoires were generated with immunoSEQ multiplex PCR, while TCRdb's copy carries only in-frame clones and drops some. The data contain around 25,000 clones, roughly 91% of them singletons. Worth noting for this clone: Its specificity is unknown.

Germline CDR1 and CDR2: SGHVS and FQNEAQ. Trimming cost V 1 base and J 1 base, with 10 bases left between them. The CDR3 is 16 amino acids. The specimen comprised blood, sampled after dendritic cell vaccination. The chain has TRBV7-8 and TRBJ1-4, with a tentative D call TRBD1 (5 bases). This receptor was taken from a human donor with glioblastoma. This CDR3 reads CASSLGGGLTNEKLFF. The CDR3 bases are TGTGCCAGCAGCTTAGGGGGGGGGTTAACTAATGAAAAACTGTTTTTT.